This TCR beta chain was sequenced in a study of T cell responses to AZD1222 COVID-19 vaccine. Sequencing used immunoSEQ multiplex PCR; TCRdb keeps in-frame clones, though not all of them. The repertoire includes just under 95,000 clones, 86% of them detected once, and about 10% sits in the top ten. Trimming stripped 7 bases from V and 1 base from J, with 17 bases between. Germline lookup yields CDR1 SNHLY and CDR2 FYNNEI. This CDR3 is 16 amino acids long. The sequencing here drew on peripheral blood, taken on day 0 of AZD1222 vaccination. This sequence was found in an adult in good health. This chain uses TRBV2 with TRBJ1-5, with D possibly matching TRBD1 (5 bases). This CDR3 reads CASTQERGGSNQPQHF. For the CDR3, the DNA is TGTGCCAGCACCCAGGAGAGGGGAGGAAGCAATCAGCCCCAGCATTTT.